The next 8 T cell receptor beta chains were all read from a single sample in a study of T cell responses to AZD1222 COVID-19 vaccine. The assay was immunoSEQ multiplex PCR, and TCRdb's table has in-frame clones only and misses some. The sample lists about 150,000 clones, 70% to 90% occurring once. The source material was peripheral blood, sampled after recovery from COVID-19. The source is an adult who had recovered from COVID-19.

The rearrangement joins TRBV28 to TRBJ1-6; no definite D call. Germline values: CDR1 MDHEN, CDR2 SYDVKM. This CDR3 has 12 residues. The germline V and J ends were trimmed by 5 bases and 15 bases, with 14 bases remaining between them. The CDR3 reads CASSPNVNLLHF. DNA for the CDR3: TGTGCCAGCAGTCCTAACGTAAACCTCCTCCACTTT.

This chain uses TRBV7-3 with TRBJ1-1, with 7 positions matching TRBD1. Trimming at V came to 5 bases and at J to 1 base, leaving 10 bases not matched to a gene. Germline-derived CDR1 and CDR2 are SGHTA and FQGTGA. The CDR3 sequence is 16 residues long. CDR3 bases: TGTGCCAGCAGCCGTTTCACAGGGGTTTCGAACACTGAAGCTTTCTTT. This translates into CASSRFTGVSNTEAFF.

The genes are TRBV9 and TRBJ1-1, with 8 bases identical to TRBD1. Germline CDR1 is SGDLS and CDR2 is YYNGEE. Losses at the gene ends were 3 bases for V and 9 bases for J; bases not matched to a gene: 7. The CDR3 runs 13 residues. CDR3 protein: CASSGETGGKAFF. The CDR3 DNA sequence: TGTGCCAGCAGCGGAGAAACAGGGGGTAAAGCTTTCTTT.

The rearrangement links TRBV6-2 or TRBV6-3 to TRBJ1-5; TRBD1 is a possible D gene (5 bases). The CDR3 length is 15 residues. With 0 bases removed from V and 7 bases from J, the gap between germline ends came to 13 bases. Looked up from germline, CDR1 is MNHEY and CDR2 is SVGEGT. CDR3 loop: CASSYSAGFIQPQHF. CDR3 nucleotides: TGTGCCAGCAGTTACTCAGCAGGGTTTATCCAGCCCCAGCATTTT.

This sequence joins TRBV5-8 and TRBJ2-7; unclear D gene. Germline CDR1 reads SGHTS; CDR2 reads YDEGEE. There are 12 residues in the CDR3. Trimming pared 3 bases from V and 3 bases from J, leaving 7 bases between. The CDR3 here is CASSYNSYEQYF. The CDR3 nucleotides read TGTGCCAGCAGCTATAACAGCTACGAGCAGTACTTC.

The chain carries TRBV5-1 and TRBJ1-3, with D perhaps matching TRBD1 (5 bases). Germline CDR1 SGHRS, CDR2 YFSETQ. V was cut by 4 bases and J by 7 bases, with 18 bases left in between. The CDR3 has 15 residues. CDR3 residues: CASSPGTSNGNTIYF. The CDR3 nucleotides are TGCGCCAGCAGCCCCGGGACCTCGAACGGGAACACCATATATTTT.

This clone was counted only a few times. The V gene is TRBV18, the J gene TRBJ1-1, with no clear D. The CDR3 length is 13 residues. The V gene lost 5 bases and the J gene lost 1 base, with 8 bases spanning the gap. Germline lookup yields CDR1 KGHSH and CDR2 LQKENI. The CDR3: CASSSDGNTEAFF. The CDR3 DNA follows: TGTGCCAGCTCATCGGACGGGAACACTGAAGCTTTCTTT.

J is TRBJ2-1 and V is TRBV7-3; 7 nucleotides match TRBD2. Trimming cost V 0 bases and J 4 bases; bases outside gene matches: 9. Germline V lookup: CDR1 SGHTA, CDR2 FQGTGA. The CDR3 contains 17 residues. The DNA for the CDR3 is TGTGCCAGCAGCTTAACTGGGAGGGCAGGCACATACAATGAGCAGTTCTTC. Translation gives CASSLTGRAGTYNEQFF.